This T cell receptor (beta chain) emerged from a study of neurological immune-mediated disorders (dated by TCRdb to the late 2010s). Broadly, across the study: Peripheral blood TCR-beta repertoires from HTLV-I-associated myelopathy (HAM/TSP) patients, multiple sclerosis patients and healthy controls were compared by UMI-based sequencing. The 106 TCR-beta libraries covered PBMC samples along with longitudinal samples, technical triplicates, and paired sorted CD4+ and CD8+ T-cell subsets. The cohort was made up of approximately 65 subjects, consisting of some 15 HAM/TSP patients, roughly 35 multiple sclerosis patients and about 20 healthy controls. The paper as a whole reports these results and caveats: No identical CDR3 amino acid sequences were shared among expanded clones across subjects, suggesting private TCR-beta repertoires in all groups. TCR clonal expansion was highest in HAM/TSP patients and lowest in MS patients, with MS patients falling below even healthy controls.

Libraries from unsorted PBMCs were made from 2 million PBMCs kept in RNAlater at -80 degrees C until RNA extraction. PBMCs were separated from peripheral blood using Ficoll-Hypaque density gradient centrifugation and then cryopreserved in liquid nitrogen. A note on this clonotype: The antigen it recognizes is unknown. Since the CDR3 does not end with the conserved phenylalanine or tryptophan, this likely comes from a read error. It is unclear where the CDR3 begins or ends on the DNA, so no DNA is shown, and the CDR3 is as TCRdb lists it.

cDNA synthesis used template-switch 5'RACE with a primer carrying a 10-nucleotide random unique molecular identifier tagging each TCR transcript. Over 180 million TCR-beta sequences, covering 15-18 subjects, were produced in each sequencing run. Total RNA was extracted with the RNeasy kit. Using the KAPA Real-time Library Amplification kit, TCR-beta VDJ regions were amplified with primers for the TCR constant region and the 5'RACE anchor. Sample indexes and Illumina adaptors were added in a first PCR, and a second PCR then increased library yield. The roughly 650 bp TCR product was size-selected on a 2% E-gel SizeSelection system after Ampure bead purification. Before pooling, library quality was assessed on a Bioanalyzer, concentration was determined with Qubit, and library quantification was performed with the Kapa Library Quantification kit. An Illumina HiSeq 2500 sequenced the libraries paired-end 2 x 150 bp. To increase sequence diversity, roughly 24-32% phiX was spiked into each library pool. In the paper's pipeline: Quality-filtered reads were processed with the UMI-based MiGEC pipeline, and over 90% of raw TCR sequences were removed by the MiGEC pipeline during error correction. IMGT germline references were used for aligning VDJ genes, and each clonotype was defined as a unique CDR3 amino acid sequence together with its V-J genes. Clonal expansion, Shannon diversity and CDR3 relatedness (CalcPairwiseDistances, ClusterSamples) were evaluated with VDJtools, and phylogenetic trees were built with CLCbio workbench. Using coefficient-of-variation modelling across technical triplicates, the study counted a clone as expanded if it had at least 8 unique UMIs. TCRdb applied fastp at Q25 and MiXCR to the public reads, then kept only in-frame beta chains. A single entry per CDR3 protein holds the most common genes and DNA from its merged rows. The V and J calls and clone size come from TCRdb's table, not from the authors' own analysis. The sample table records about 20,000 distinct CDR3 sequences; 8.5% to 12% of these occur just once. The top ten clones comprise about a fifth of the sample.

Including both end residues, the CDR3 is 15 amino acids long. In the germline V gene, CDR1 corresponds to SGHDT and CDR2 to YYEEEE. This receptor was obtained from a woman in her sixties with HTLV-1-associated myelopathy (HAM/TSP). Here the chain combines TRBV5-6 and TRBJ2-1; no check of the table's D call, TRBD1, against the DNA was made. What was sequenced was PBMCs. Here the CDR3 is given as CASSSWGIPYNEQLL.